The clone carrying this T cell receptor beta chain was detected only a few times. The antigen remains undetermined. Unique molecular identifiers tagged the TCRbeta library. TCRdb re-analysed the PCR reads in MiXCR, keeping a single row per CDR3 protein. Of some 830,000 distinct CDR3 sequences listed, about 15% are singletons. This CDR3 is 17 amino acids long. The sample comes from a study of T-cell reconstitution after alpha-beta-depleted transplantation in children. Study outcomes and limitations: Alpha-beta T cells present about two months after transplant were reported to originate from several hundred expanded graft clones.

Sequences were derived from PBMCs, mostly from graft donor cells, sampled 360 days after TCRalphabeta/CD19-depleted stem cell transplant. The sequence derives from a male patient aged 10 to 17 who had a stem cell transplant for acute lymphoblastic leukemia, so the T cells may come from the graft donor. The chain carries TRBV21-1 and TRBJ2-4. TRBV21-1 represents a pseudogene. The CDR3 DNA is TGTGCCAGCAGCAAAGCTGGCCAAAGGTCCTCCAAAAACATTCAGTACTTC. It specifies CASSKAGQRSSKNIQYF.